This passage covers 21 T cell receptor beta chains from one sample sequenced in a study of T cells in Graves' hyperthyroidism and ophthalmopathy. The source material, RNA transcripts, was used to amplify TCR beta CDR3 regions. A first-round RT-PCR of the TCR CDR3 used the HTBI primer set. TCRdb called the multiplex PCR reads again in MiXCR, with one record for every CDR3 protein. This table holds roughly 700,000 distinct CDR3 sequences, 30% to 40% found once. The sequencing sample was made of blood. These receptors originate from a woman aged 40 to 50 with Graves' hyperthyroidism.

This clonotype was counted at least ten times. The V call is TRBV5-5, the J call TRBJ2-5, with TRBD1 as a possible D gene (7 bases). The CDR3 sequence is 14 residues long. Germline lookup yields CDR1 SGHKS and CDR2 YYEKEE (reference sequence). V gave up 3 bases and J gave up 4 bases, with 13 bases separating them. The CDR3 DNA sequence: TGTGCCAGCAGCTGGGGGGACAGCCGAGAGACCCAGTACTTC. Protein sequence: CASSWGDSRETQYF.

This chain uses TRBV10-3 with TRBJ1-6, with TRBD1 as a possible D gene (6 bases). V lost 3 bases, J lost 8 bases, and 8 bases lay in between. The CDR3 sequence is 13 residues long. Per germline, CDR1 ENHRY and CDR2 SYGVKD. The CDR3 protein is CAISEQGDSPLHF. In nucleotides, the CDR3 is TGTGCCATCAGTGAACAGGGAGATTCACCCCTCCACTTT.

About this clonotype: One end of the junction varies from germline; a read error may be responsible. The chain recombines TRBV12-3 or TRBV12-4 with TRBJ1-1; D unresolved. This CDR3 has 13 residues. This CDR3 reads CASSFAVNTAAFF. As DNA, the CDR3 is TGTGCCAGCAGTTTTGCAGTGAACACTGCAGCTTTCTTT.

The genes are TRBV7-8 and TRBJ1-6; unclear D gene. This CDR3 comprises 17 residues. The V end lost 4 bases, the J end lost 5 bases, and 18 bases lay between the germline ends. CDR1 is SGHVS, CDR2 FQNEAQ, per germline. The CDR3 protein is CASSSRPTRVDNSPLHF. The CDR3 DNA follows: TGTGCCAGCAGCTCCCGCCCCACCCGCGTGGATAATTCACCCCTCCACTTT. The variable domain in full, completed from reference TRBV7-8 and TRBJ1-6, reads GAGVSQSPRYKVAKRGQDVALRCDPISGHVSLFWYQQALGQGPEFLTYFQNEAQLDKSGLPSDRFFAERPEGSVSTLKIQRTQQEDSAVYLCASSSRPTRVDNSPLHFGNGTRLTVT.

This clonotype was picked up a small number of times. The chain employs TRBV2 and TRBJ1-2, with D uncertain. CDR1 is SNHLY, CDR2 FYNNEI, per germline. V shed 2 bases and J shed 12 bases, with 10 bases lying between them. The CDR3 is 11 amino acids. This chain's CDR3 is CASSEPPGNTF. Written as DNA, the CDR3 is TGTGCCAGCAGTGAACCCCCGGGGAACACCTTC.

A word on this clonotype: This could be a read error, since a much larger clone is one nucleotide away. The chain has TRBV7-2 and TRBJ1-1; no firm D call. Trimming removed 5 bases from V and 4 bases from J, with 17 bases in between. The CDR3 is 15 amino acids. Germline CDR1 reads SGHTA; CDR2 reads FQGNSA. The CDR3 loop reads CASSPSLDGTTEAFF. The DNA of the CDR3 is TGTGCCAGCAGCCCCTCACTGGACGGTACCACTGAAGCTTTCTTT. Full variable domain (remainder filled in from reference TRBV7-2 and TRBJ1-1): GAGVSQSPSNKVTEKGKDVELRCDPISGHTALYWYRQSLGQGLEFLIYFQGNSAPDKSGLPSDRFSAERTGGSVSTLTIQRTQQEDSAVYLCASSPSLDGTTEAFFGQGTRLTVV.

This clonotype was recorded a few times. The chain links TRBV7-9 to TRBJ1-1; 7 bases fit TRBD1. V shed 5 bases, J shed 5 bases, and the junction held 17 bases outside the gene matches. Germline CDR1 SEHNR, CDR2 FQNEAQ (reference sequence). The CDR3 runs 17 residues. The CDR3 nucleotides read TGTGCCAGCAGCGATTATAGGGGGGTACAGGGGAGGACTGAAGCTTTCTTT. Its translation: CASSDYRGVQGRTEAFF.

The sample holds a few counts of this clonotype. The chain carries TRBV11-3 and TRBJ2-7, with TRBD1 as a possible D gene (6 bases). CDR3 length: 12 residues. With 9 bases removed from V and 2 bases from J, the gap between germline ends came to 11 bases. Germline assignment: CDR1 SGHNT and CDR2 YENEEA. CDR3 sequence (DNA): TGTGCCAGAGGACAGATCCCCTACGAGCAGTACTTC. Translation: CARGQIPYEQYF.

The table lists this clonotype with many counts. The chain is built from TRBV6-5 and TRBJ1-2, with 9 bases fitting TRBD1. Germline CDR1 reads MNHEY; CDR2 reads SVGAGI. The CDR3 has 11 residues. V gave up 10 bases and J gave up 8 bases; unmatched junction bases: 5. CDR3 amino acids: CATGTGPGYTF. The CDR3 nucleotides read TGTGCCACCGGGACAGGGCCCGGCTACACCTTC.

This clonotype has ten or more counts. The chain combines TRBV7-8 with TRBJ2-7, with a possible D match to TRBD1 (5 bases). V was shortened by 0 bases and J by 5 bases, with 8 bases between the two germline ends. The germline gives CDR1 SGHVS, CDR2 FQNEAQ. This CDR3 has 13 amino acids. CDR3 in DNA: TGTGCCAGCAGCTTAGCCCAGGGCCACGAGCAGTACTTC. It yields the protein CASSLAQGHEQYF.

This rearrangement joins TRBV5-1 to TRBJ2-3, with D perhaps TRBD1 or TRBD2 (5 bases each). The germline CDR1 and CDR2 sequences are SGHRS and YFSETQ. Between the trimmed V and J ends, which lost 3 bases and 4 bases, there was a span of 9 bases. The CDR3 loop spans 13 amino acids. CDR3 residues: CASSWDVADTQYF. The DNA of the CDR3 is TGCGCCAGCAGCTGGGACGTCGCAGATACGCAGTATTTT.

This clonotype was counted at least ten times. The rearrangement joins TRBV15 to TRBJ1-2; no clear D gene. The CDR3 loop spans 13 amino acids. Trimming shortened V by 2 bases and J by 4 bases, and 8 bases separated the two germline ends. Germline lookup yields CDR1 LNHNV and CDR2 YYDKDF (reference sequence). The CDR3 DNA sequence: TGTGCCACCAGCAGAACGGAAATCTATGGCTACACCTTC. Translated, it gives CATSRTEIYGYTF.

The gene calls are TRBV10-3 and TRBJ1-5, with D perhaps matching TRBD1 (6 bases). With 6 bases removed from V and 10 bases from J, the gap between germline ends came to 31 bases. CDR3 length: 18 amino acids. The germline CDR1 and CDR2 sequences are ENHRY and SYGVKD. In DNA form, the CDR3 reads TGTGCCATCAGCCCGAAGGGGCCGGATTGGCAGGGGTGGGGCCCCCAGCATTTT. Protein sequence: CAISPKGPDWQGWGPQHF.

The CDR3 coding sequence is TGTGCCAGCAGTCCCCAGACAGGGGGCAACTATGGCTACACCTTC. Amino acid sequence: CASSPQTGGNYGYTF. This chain connects TRBV7-9 to TRBJ1-2, with 10 bases that match TRBD1. Germline CDR1 and CDR2: SEHNR and FQNEAQ (reference sequence). The CDR3 spans 15 residues. Trimming removed 6 bases from V and 2 bases from J; junction bases left unmatched: 6.

The chain is built from TRBV2 and TRBJ2-6; D unclear. From germline, CDR1 is SNHLY and CDR2 FYNNEI. Between the trimmed V and J ends, which lost 2 bases and 0 bases, there was a span of 8 bases. The CDR3 is made up of 16 amino acids. The CDR3 protein is CASSERRNSGANVLTF. The DNA of the CDR3 is TGTGCCAGCAGTGAAAGGCGGAACTCTGGGGCCAACGTCCTGACTTTC.

This clonotype occurred many times. In DNA form, the CDR3 reads TGTGCCACCAGTGATGAAAACAGGGGGAAAGCTTTCTTT. Translated, it gives CATSDENRGKAFF. The genes are TRBV24-1 and TRBJ1-1, with 8 positions matching TRBD1. Germline V lookup: CDR1 KGHDR, CDR2 SFDVKD. V shed 3 bases and J 9 bases; nucleotides not matched to a gene: 5. The CDR3 sequence is 13 residues long.

The V and J genes are TRBV7-9 and TRBJ2-5, with 12 nucleotides matching TRBD1. V dropped 6 bases and J dropped 4; count of bases not matched to a gene: 18. Germline loops: CDR1 SEHNR, CDR2 FQNEAQ (reference sequence). The CDR3 is made up of 19 amino acids. The CDR3 loop reads CASSESPPSGTGGRETQYF. CDR3 in DNA: TGTGCCAGCAGTGAATCTCCTCCTTCCGGGACAGGGGGCAGAGAGACCCAGTACTTC. Full variable domain (outside the CDR3, taken from reference TRBV7-9 and TRBJ2-5): DTGVSQNPRHKITKRGQNVTFRCDPISEHNRLYWYRQTLGQGPEFLTYFQNEAQLEKSRLLSDRFSAERPKGSFSTLEIQRTEQGDSAMYLCASSESPPSGTGGRETQYFGPGTRLLVL.

V and J are TRBV7-6 and TRBJ2-5; 7 nucleotides match TRBD2. CDR3 length equals 15 residues. V shed 2 bases and J 4 bases; nucleotides not matched to a gene: 7. CDR1 is SGHVS, CDR2 FNYEAQ, per germline. CDR3 region: CASSLWWGEGETQYF. Written as DNA, the CDR3 is TGTGCCAGCAGCTTATGGTGGGGGGAGGGAGAGACCCAGTACTTC.

This clonotype occurred a few times. This sequence joins TRBV5-6 and TRBJ1-6; 11 bases agree with TRBD1. The CDR3 is made up of 14 amino acids. CDR1 is SGHDT, CDR2 YYEEEE, per germline. V shed 3 bases and J 10 bases; nucleotides not matched to a gene: 3. CDR3 nucleotides: TGTGCCAGCAGCTGGGGGACAGGGGGGTCACCCCTCCACTTT. Amino acids: CASSWGTGGSPLHF.

This clonotype was found a few times. The chain uses TRBV7-9 and TRBJ1-5; 12 positions agree with TRBD1. The germline CDR1 and CDR2 sequences are SEHNR and FQNEAQ (reference sequence). There are 15 residues in the CDR3. The J segment lost 7 bases and the V segment lost 6 bases, leaving 7 bases of the junction unmatched. CDR3 nucleotide sequence: TGTGCCAGCAGGGACGGGACAGGGGGCTCCCAGCCCCAGCATTTT. Residues: CASRDGTGGSQPQHF.

This clonotype has at least ten counts. The chain carries TRBV6-2 or TRBV6-3 and TRBJ2-5; D unresolved. This CDR3 contains 12 residues. V was trimmed by 0 bases and J by 4 bases, leaving 3 bases between them. Per the germline V gene, CDR1 is MNHEY and CDR2 is SVGEGT. The CDR3 nucleotides are TGTGCCAGCAGTTACTCGCCAGAGACCCAGTACTTC. This encodes CASSYSPETQYF.